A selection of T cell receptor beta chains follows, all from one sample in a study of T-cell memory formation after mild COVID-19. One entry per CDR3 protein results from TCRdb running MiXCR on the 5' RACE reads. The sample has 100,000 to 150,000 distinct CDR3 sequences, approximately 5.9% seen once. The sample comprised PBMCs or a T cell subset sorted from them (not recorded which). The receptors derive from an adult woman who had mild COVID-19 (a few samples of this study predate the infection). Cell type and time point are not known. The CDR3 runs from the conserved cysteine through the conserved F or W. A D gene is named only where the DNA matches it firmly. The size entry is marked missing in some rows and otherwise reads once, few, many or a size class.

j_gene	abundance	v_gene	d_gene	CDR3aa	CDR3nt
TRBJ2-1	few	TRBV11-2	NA	CASSQGPASGEQFF	TGTGCCAGCAGCCAAGGGCCAGCCTCGGGTGAGCAGTTCTTC
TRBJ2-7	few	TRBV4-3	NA	CASSQGRGGEQYF	TGCGCCAGCAGCCAAGGGAGGGGCGGCGAGCAGTACTTC
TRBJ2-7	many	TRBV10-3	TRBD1	CAIRRDSPHEQYF	TGTGCCATCAGGAGGGACAGCCCCCACGAGCAGTACTTC
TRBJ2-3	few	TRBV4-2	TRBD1	CASSQAGTGATDTQYF	TGTGCCAGCAGCCAGGCCGGGACAGGGGCCACAGATACGCAGTATTTT
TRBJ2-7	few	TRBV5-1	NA	CASSLAGNSYEQYF	TGCGCCAGCAGCTTGGCGGGAAACTCCTACGAGCAGTACTTC
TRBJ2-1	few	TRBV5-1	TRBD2	CASSITSGAYNEQFF	TGCGCCAGCAGCATCACTAGCGGGGCCTACAATGAGCAGTTCTTC
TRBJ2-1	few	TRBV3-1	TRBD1	CASSQGTGGSFGQFF	TGTGCCAGCAGCCAAGGGACAGGGGGGTCCTTCGGGCAGTTCTTC
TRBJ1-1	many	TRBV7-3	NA	CASSPDSMNTEAFF	TGTGCCAGCAGCCCGGACAGCATGAACACTGAAGCTTTCTTT
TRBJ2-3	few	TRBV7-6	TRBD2	CASSFGTSGSTDTQYF	TGTGCCAGCAGCTTTGGGACTAGCGGGAGCACAGATACGCAGTATTTT
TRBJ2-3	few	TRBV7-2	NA	CASSLALADTQYF	TGTGCCAGCAGCTTAGCCCTAGCAGATACGCAGTATTTT
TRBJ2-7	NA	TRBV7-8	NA	CASSPSAKYEQYF	TGTGCCAGCAGCCCGTCAGCGAAGTACGAGCAGTACTTC
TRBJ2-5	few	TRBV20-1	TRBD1	CSARTRPGQGLRGGETQYF	TGCAGTGCTAGAACCAGACCGGGACAGGGGCTCCGGGGGGGGGAGACCCAGTACTTC
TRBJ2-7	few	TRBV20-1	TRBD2	CSARDPRGGEGEQYF	TGCAGTGCTAGAGATCCCCGCGGGGGTGAGGGAGAGCAGTACTTC
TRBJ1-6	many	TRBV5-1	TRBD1	CASSYYPGQGASPGNNSPLHF	TGCGCCAGCAGCTACTACCCGGGACAGGGGGCTAGTCCCGGGAATAATTCACCCCTCCACTTT
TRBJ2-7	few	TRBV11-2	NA	CASSLGAARYEQYF	TGTGCCAGCAGCTTAGGGGCGGCCAGGTACGAGCAGTACTTC
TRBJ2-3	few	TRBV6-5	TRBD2	CASRRTSSTDTQYF	TGTGCCAGCAGGAGGACTAGCAGCACAGATACGCAGTATTTT
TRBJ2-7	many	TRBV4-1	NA	CASSAIWRGSYEQYF	TGCGCCAGCAGCGCCATTTGGCGGGGATCCTACGAGCAGTACTTC
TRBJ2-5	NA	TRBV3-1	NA	CASSQGHEGNQYF	TGTGCCAGCAGCCAAGGGCATGAAGGTAACCAGTACTTC
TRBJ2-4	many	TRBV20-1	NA	CSARDPGGMIQYF	TGCAGTGCTAGAGATCCTGGGGGGATGATTCAGTACTTC
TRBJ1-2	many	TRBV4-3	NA	CASSQDGNKVNYGYTF	TGCGCCAGCAGCCAAGATGGCAATAAGGTCAACTATGGCTACACCTTC
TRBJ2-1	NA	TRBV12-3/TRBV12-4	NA	CASSLGKPGGQFF	TGTGCCAGCAGTTTAGGGAAGCCGGGTGGGCAGTTCTTC
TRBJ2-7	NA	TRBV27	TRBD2	CASSSPGLASCEQYF	TGTGCCAGCAGTTCACCCGGACTAGCGTCCTGCGAGCAGTACTTC